These 4 T cell receptor beta chains came from one sample sequenced in a study of neurological immune-mediated disorders. MiXCR was run by TCRdb on the 5' RACE reads, yielding one entry per CDR3 protein. The table shows about 79,000 distinct CDR3 sequences, with around an eighth occurring only once. The sequencing input was PBMCs. Receptors were obtained from a woman aged 45 to 65 in good health.

In its sample, this clonotype was seen many times. This chain connects TRBV5-1 to TRBJ2-5; D gene unclear. Trimming took 0 bases from V and 2 from J, leaving 11 bases between them. CDR1 SGHRS and CDR2 YFSETQ come from the germline V gene. The CDR3 contains 15 residues. CDR3 protein: CASSLVAVTQETQYF. CDR3 sequence (DNA): TGCGCCAGCAGCTTGGTTGCAGTTACTCAAGAGACCCAGTACTTC.

This clonotype was detected many times. The J gene is TRBJ1-3, the V gene TRBV5-1; 8 bases agree with TRBD1. V shed 1 base, J shed 5 bases, and the junction held 8 bases outside the gene matches. The germline V gene has CDR1 SGHRS and CDR2 YFSETQ. CDR3 length equals 16 residues. CDR3 bases: TGCGCCAGCAGCTTGCTCGGGACAGGAGAGCGAAACACCATATATTTT. Translating it yields CASSLLGTGERNTIYF.

This clonotype was detected many times. J is TRBJ1-3 and V is TRBV28; 11 bases agree with TRBD1. The CDR3 runs 19 residues. V lost 7 bases to trimming and J lost 0 bases; unmatched junction nucleotides: 14. CDR1 is MDHEN and CDR2 is SYDVKM in the germline V gene. CDR3: CASINSGTGGLSSGNTIYF. The DNA for the CDR3 is TGTGCCAGCATTAACAGCGGGACAGGGGGTTTGAGCTCTGGAAACACCATATATTTT.

This clonotype was observed many times. This chain links TRBV20-1 with TRBJ2-5; D is perhaps TRBD2 (5 bases). Per the germline V gene, CDR1 is DFQATT and CDR2 is SNEGSKA (reference sequence). The CDR3 totals 12 residues. Trimming removed 5 bases from V and 5 bases from J, with 12 bases in between. This CDR3 reads CSACREHETQYF. The CDR3 DNA reads as TGCAGTGCTTGTAGGGAGCACGAGACCCAGTACTTC.